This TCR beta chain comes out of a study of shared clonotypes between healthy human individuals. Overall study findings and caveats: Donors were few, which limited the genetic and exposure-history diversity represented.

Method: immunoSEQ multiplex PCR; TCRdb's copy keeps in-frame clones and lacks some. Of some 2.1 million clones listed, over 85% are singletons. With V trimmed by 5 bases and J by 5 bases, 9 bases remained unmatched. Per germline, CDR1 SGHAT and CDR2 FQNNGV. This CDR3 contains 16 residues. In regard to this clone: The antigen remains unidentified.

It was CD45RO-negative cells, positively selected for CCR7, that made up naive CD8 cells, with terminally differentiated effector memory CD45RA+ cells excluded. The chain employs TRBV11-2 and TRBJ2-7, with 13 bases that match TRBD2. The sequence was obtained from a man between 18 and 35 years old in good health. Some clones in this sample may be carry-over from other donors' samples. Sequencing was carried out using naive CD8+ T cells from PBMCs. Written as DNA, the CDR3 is TGTGCCAGCAGCCGACGGACTAGCGGGGGCTCAGACGAGCAGTACTTC. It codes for CASSRRTSGGSDEQYF.